These 14 T cell receptor beta chains were all obtained from the same sample, sequenced in a study of shared clonotypes between healthy human individuals. Sequencing used immunoSEQ multiplex PCR; TCRdb keeps in-frame clones, though not all of them. The data contain about 2.1 million clones, around 95% of them singletons. Naive CD8 cells, CD45RO-negative and positively selected for CCR7, excluded terminally differentiated effector memory CD45RA+ cells. The material sequenced was naive CD8+ T cells from PBMCs. The receptors were sampled from a young man in good health. Some clones in this sample may be carry-over from other donors' samples.

The chain is built from TRBV28 and TRBJ2-7; 11 bases map to TRBD2. V lost 6 bases, J lost 6 bases, and 10 bases stayed unmatched. CDR1 and CDR2 (germline): MDHEN, SYDVKM. There are 15 residues in the CDR3. Here the CDR3 DNA reads TGTGCCAGCAGAAGCATTAGCGGGAGGGCCGGCGAGCAGTACTTC. The encoded protein is CASRSISGRAGEQYF.

The V gene is TRBV4-1, the J gene TRBJ1-3; possibly TRBD1 for D (6 bases). The CDR3 length is 15 residues. Germline V gives CDR1 MGHRA, CDR2 YSYEKL. Trimming removed 1 base at V and 4 bases at J, with 11 bases between. CDR3 DNA: TGCGCCAGCAGCCAAGGTCAGGGGTTCGGAAACACCATATATTTT. Its protein is CASSQGQGFGNTIYF.

CDR3 nucleotide sequence: TGTGCCAGCAGTTACAGGAGTACCTACGAGCAGTACTTC. This gives the protein CASSYRSTYEQYF. The chain links TRBV28 to TRBJ2-7; D might be TRBD1 (5 bases). Germline V gene lookup returns CDR1 MDHEN and CDR2 SYDVKM. The V and J ends lost 4 bases and 2 bases respectively, with 9 bases between them. The CDR3 has 13 amino acids.

V usage is TRBV5-6 and J usage is TRBJ1-4, with a weak D call TRBD1 (5 bases). CDR1 and CDR2 (germline): SGHDT, YYEEEE. The CDR3 contains 16 residues. V lost 4 bases to trimming and J lost 5 bases, with 18 bases between them. The CDR3 here is CASSQTPPHRNEKLFF. CDR3 DNA sequence: TGTGCCAGCAGCCAGACCCCCCCCCACAGGAATGAAAAACTGTTTTTT. Full variable domain (remainder filled in from reference TRBV5-6 and TRBJ1-4): DAGVTQSPTHLIKTRGQQVTLRCSPKSGHDTVSWYQQALGQGPQFIFQYYEEEERQRGNFPDRFSGHQFPNYSSELNVNALLLGDSALYLCASSQTPPHRNEKLFFGSGTQLSVL.

This clone was detected a few times. The chain has TRBV7-9 and TRBJ1-1, with D possibly TRBD1 on 5 matching bases. The V end lost 1 base, the J end lost 4 bases, and 13 bases lay between the germline ends. CDR1 SEHNR and CDR2 FQNEAQ come from the germline V gene (reference sequence). The CDR3 has 15 amino acids. Here the CDR3 reads CASSLVRDWGTEAFF. CDR3 nucleotide sequence: TGTGCCAGCAGCTTAGTTCGGGACTGGGGCACTGAAGCTTTCTTT.

This chain links TRBV7-2 with TRBJ1-1; D gene unclear. Germline V gene data show CDR1 as SGHTA and CDR2 as FQGNSA. Trimming pared 3 bases from V and 4 bases from J, leaving 9 bases between. CDR3 length: 13 amino acids. CDR3 DNA sequence: TGTGCCAGCAGCTTGGAGATGAGCACTGAAGCTTTCTTT. Its protein product is CASSLEMSTEAFF.

The genes are TRBV7-2 and TRBJ2-2; TRBD1 is a possible D gene (5 bases). Trimming stripped 5 bases from V and 7 bases from J, with 23 bases between. The CDR3 has 17 residues. CDR1 and CDR2 from the germline V gene are SGHTA and FQGNSA. The CDR3, as DNA: TGTGCCAGCAGCGCTACGGGCCCAGGGATATTTTTCGGGGAGCTGTTTTTT. This translates into CASSATGPGIFFGELFF.

The chain joins TRBV6-5 to TRBJ2-2; 7 bases are a match to TRBD1. The V segment lost 0 bases and the J segment 1 base; nucleotides outside the gene matches: 2. CDR1 is MNHEY, CDR2 SVGAGI, per germline. The CDR3 runs to 16 residues. The CDR3 sequence: CASSYSRTGNTGELFF. CDR3 coding DNA: TGTGCCAGCAGTTACTCGCGGACAGGGAACACCGGGGAGCTGTTTTTT.

The J gene is TRBJ1-2, the V gene TRBV28, with a weak D call TRBD1 (6 bases). Germline values: CDR1 MDHEN, CDR2 SYDVKM. The CDR3 runs 13 residues. V gave up 2 bases and J gave up 8 bases, with 12 bases separating them. This CDR3 reads CASSLIQGDGYTF. The CDR3 DNA reads TGTGCCAGCAGTTTAATACAGGGAGACGGCTACACCTTC.

The gene calls are TRBV6-5 and TRBJ2-3; 9 bases agree with TRBD2. The CDR3 extends over 15 amino acids. In germline, CDR1 is MNHEY, CDR2 SVGAGI. The V gene end was trimmed by 4 bases and the J gene end by 5 bases; junction bases not matched to a gene: 7. The CDR3 bases are TGTGCCAGCAGTTCCTTCGGGCGGGAGGGAGATACGCAGTATTTT. Amino acids: CASSSFGREGDTQYF.

This rearrangement joins TRBV28 to TRBJ1-1; possibly TRBD1 for D (5 bases). With 3 bases removed from V and 7 bases from J, the gap between germline ends came to 12 bases. This CDR3 has 13 residues. Germline CDR1 is MDHEN and CDR2 is SYDVKM. Here the CDR3 DNA reads TGTGCCAGCAGTTTCCGAGGGGAGGATGAAGCTTTCTTT. Its translation is CASSFRGEDEAFF.

The V and J genes are TRBV27 and TRBJ2-7; D is perhaps TRBD1 (5 bases). The CDR3 is 17 amino acids. Trimming took 4 bases from V and 0 from J, leaving 19 bases between them. Germline assignment: CDR1 MNHEY and CDR2 SMNVEV (reference sequence). Written as DNA, the CDR3 is TGTGCCAGCAGTTCCGGGCCTGGGGCCGCCAGCTCCTACGAGCAGTACTTC. This codes for CASSSGPGAASSYEQYF.

The gene calls are TRBV7-8 and TRBJ1-3, with D hard to call. The CDR3 has 17 residues. The V end lost 3 bases, the J end lost 1 base, and 16 bases lay between the germline ends. Germline V CDR1 and CDR2: SGHVS, FQNEAQ. The CDR3 sequence: CASSLDPKWRSGNTIYF. The DNA for the CDR3 is TGTGCCAGCAGCTTGGACCCCAAATGGAGGTCTGGAAACACCATATATTTT. The whole variable domain, remainder taken from reference TRBV7-8 and TRBJ1-3, is GAGVSQSPRYKVAKRGQDVALRCDPISGHVSLFWYQQALGQGPEFLTYFQNEAQLDKSGLPSDRFFAERPEGSVSTLKIQRTQQEDSAVYLCASSLDPKWRSGNTIYFGEGSWLTVV.

The count of this clone is one. CDR3 sequence (DNA): TGTGCCAGCAGCTTTATCTCTGGGACGATCTATGGCTACACCTTC. Translation gives CASSFISGTIYGYTF. J is TRBJ1-2 and V is TRBV7-9; tentative D call: TRBD1 (5 bases). Trimming left V 3 bases short and J 4 bases short, with 15 bases between. CDR3 size: 15 residues. Germline-derived CDR1 and CDR2 are SEHNR and FQNEAQ (reference sequence).